These 32 T cell receptor beta chains were all obtained from the same sample, sequenced in a study of cytomegalovirus exposure and HLA in healthy donors. TCRdb keeps only in-frame clones here, not all; method: immunoSEQ multiplex PCR. The sample lists 100,000 or so clones, about 90% occurring once. The specimen was PBMCs. These receptors originate from a man aged 18 to 30 in good health and CMV-seropositive.

This chain joins TRBV6-5 and TRBJ1-6; 8 bases agree with TRBD1. This CDR3 is built from 15 residues. The germline gives CDR1 MNHEY, CDR2 SVGAGI. Losses at the gene ends were 1 base for V and 9 bases for J; bases not matched to a gene: 5. As DNA, the CDR3 is TGTGCCAGCAGTTACTACTCAGGGGGCAGTTCACCCCTCCACTTT. Translated, it gives CASSYYSGGSSPLHF.

This sequence joins TRBV10-3 and TRBJ2-7; 10 nucleotides match TRBD2. The V gene's germline CDR1 is ENHRY and CDR2 SYGVKD. Trimming removed 6 bases from V and 5 bases from J; junction bases left unmatched: 4. CDR3 size: 13 residues. The CDR3 protein is CAIRGTSEDEQYF. CDR3 DNA sequence: TGTGCCATCAGAGGGACTAGCGAGGACGAGCAGTACTTC.

DNA for the CDR3: TGTGCCAGCAGCTTGTCAGGGTTTGAGGGCTACACCTTC. It is translated as CASSLSGFEGYTF. V gene TRBV7-2 combines with J gene TRBJ1-2; maybe TRBD1 (5 bases). From germline, CDR1 is SGHTA and CDR2 FQGNSA. This CDR3 contains 13 residues. Trimming cost V 3 bases and J 8 bases, with 13 bases left between them.

This chain uses TRBV7-7 with TRBJ2-5; 15 bases line up with TRBD2. Germline V gene sequence: CDR1 SSHAT, CDR2 FNYEAQ (reference sequence). This CDR3 is 16 amino acids long. The ends lost 5 bases at V and 4 bases at J; junction bases unmatched: 5. The chain's CDR3 is CASSPGLAGGPETQYF. CDR3 bases: TGTGCCAGCAGCCCAGGACTAGCGGGGGGGCCAGAGACCCAGTACTTC.

The chain has TRBV5-5 and TRBJ2-1; D gene unclear. V lost 2 bases and J lost 8, with 11 bases in between. Germline CDR1 is SGHKS and CDR2 is YYEKEE (reference sequence). This CDR3 contains 13 residues. The CDR3 nucleotides are TGTGCCAGCAGCTTTCGTACTTTGGATGAGCAGTTCTTC. It encodes CASSFRTLDEQFF.

The chain uses TRBV4-1 and TRBJ2-1; no reliable D call. CDR3 size: 19 residues. V was pared by 0 bases and J by 0 bases, with 18 bases between. Per germline, CDR1 MGHRA and CDR2 YSYEKL. CDR3 protein: CASSQEILVYMGSYNEQFF. For the CDR3, the DNA is TGCGCCAGCAGCCAAGAGATTCTAGTCTATATGGGCTCCTACAATGAGCAGTTCTTC.

This clone appeared a few times. The chain carries TRBV21-1 and TRBJ1-3. TRBV21-1 is a pseudogene locus. This CDR3 is built from 16 residues. In DNA, the CDR3 is TGTGCCAGCAGCAACCCTGGTAGAAACTCTGGAAACACCATATATTTT. It translates to CASSNPGRNSGNTIYF.

V gene TRBV4-2 combines with J gene TRBJ2-4, with 10 bases identical to TRBD2. Germline trimming cut 2 bases from V and 7 bases from J; bases unmatched to any gene: 8. The CDR3 consists of 16 residues. Germline V gene data show CDR1 as LGHNA and CDR2 as YNFKEQ. CDR3 in DNA: TGTGCCAGCAGCCAATCCACAAGCGGGGGGGCGAACATTCAGTACTTC. As protein: CASSQSTSGGANIQYF.

The chain couples TRBV5-8 to TRBJ2-2; maybe TRBD2 (6 bases). Trimming cost V 1 base and J 5 bases, with 15 bases left between them. The CDR3 is 16 amino acids. From germline, CDR1 is SGHTS and CDR2 YDEGEE. CDR3 in DNA: TGTGCCAGCAGCTTGTTGGTCGGGAGTCTAACCGGGGAGCTGTTTTTT. As protein: CASSLLVGSLTGELFF.

This chain uses TRBV9 with TRBJ2-7, with TRBD1 matching over 11 bases. J was trimmed by 3 bases and V by 3 bases; bases with no gene match: 5. Germline assignment: CDR1 SGDLS and CDR2 YYNGEE. The CDR3 spans 15 residues. The CDR3 coding sequence is TGTGCCAGCAGCGAGGGACAGGGGGTCAGCTACGAGCAGTACTTC. It yields the protein CASSEGQGVSYEQYF.

The chain joins TRBV11-2 to TRBJ1-2; 7 bases align to TRBD1. V gave up 5 bases and J gave up 7 bases; unmatched junction bases: 13. The germline V gene has CDR1 SGHAT and CDR2 FQNNGV. The CDR3 extends over 15 amino acids. CDR3 sequence: CASSPGTASQGGYTF. The CDR3 DNA reads TGTGCCAGCAGCCCTGGGACAGCGTCGCAGGGTGGCTACACCTTC.

V and J are TRBV5-1 and TRBJ2-2, with 8 bases fitting TRBD1. The CDR3 has 15 amino acids. Germline lookup yields CDR1 SGHRS and CDR2 YFSETQ. V was clipped by 4 bases and J by 0 bases; unmatched bases: 2. DNA of the CDR3: TGCGCCAGCAGCAAGGACAGGGCGAACACCGGGGAGCTGTTTTTT. Amino acid sequence: CASSKDRANTGELFF.

CDR3 amino acids: CASSPGLAGLERIGELFF. DNA of the CDR3: TGTGCCAGCAGCCCGGGACTAGCGGGATTAGAACGGATCGGGGAGCTGTTTTTT. The chain is built from TRBV13 and TRBJ2-2; 13 nucleotides match TRBD2. This CDR3 is built from 18 residues. V gave up 5 bases and J gave up 7 bases; unmatched junction bases: 13. Germline CDR1 is PRHDT and CDR2 is FYEKMQ (reference sequence).

This clone was recorded a few times. The rearrangement joins TRBV5-1 to TRBJ2-7; D is possibly TRBD2 (6 bases). The V and J ends lost 3 bases and 0 bases respectively, with 10 bases between them. From germline, CDR1 is SGHRS and CDR2 YFSETQ. The CDR3 is 14 amino acids. Here the CDR3 reads CASSWGGSSYEQYF. CDR3 DNA sequence: TGCGCCAGCAGCTGGGGAGGTAGCTCCTACGAGCAGTACTTC.

The chain links TRBV19 to TRBJ2-4; 11 nucleotides line up with TRBD2. Germline CDR1 LNHDA, CDR2 SQIVND (reference sequence). This CDR3 region has 14 residues. Trimming cost V 6 bases and J 7 bases; bases outside gene matches: 5. CDR3 protein: CASRLAGERNIQYF. For the CDR3, the DNA is TGTGCCAGTAGACTAGCGGGAGAGAGGAACATTCAGTACTTC.

The chain couples TRBV7-9 to TRBJ2-5; D might be TRBD2 (7 bases). The length of the CDR3 is 15 residues. Germline V gene lookup returns CDR1 SEHNR and CDR2 FQNEAQ (reference sequence). V was pared by 5 bases and J by 3 bases, with 16 bases between. The CDR3 DNA is TGTGCCAGCAGCCTGGGGGGGGGCAGTAAAGAGACCCAGTACTTC. Translating gives CASSLGGGSKETQYF.

This chain links TRBV28 with TRBJ2-7; D gene ambiguous. CDR1 is MDHEN and CDR2 is SYDVKM in the germline V gene. CDR3 length: 16 amino acids. Trimming pared 3 bases from V and 5 bases from J, leaving 20 bases between. Written as DNA, the CDR3 is TGTGCCAGCAGTTTCCCCGGGTTGCGCAGTCTCCACGAGCAGTACTTC. This sequence encodes CASSFPGLRSLHEQYF.

This rearrangement joins TRBV10-3 to TRBJ2-7; D remains ambiguous. CDR3 length equals 14 residues. Germline values: CDR1 ENHRY, CDR2 SYGVKD. Trimming took 2 bases from V and 2 from J, leaving 10 bases between them. CDR3 sequence: CAISEPDKTYEQYF. DNA for the CDR3: TGTGCCATCAGTGAGCCCGACAAGACCTACGAGCAGTACTTC.

The chain links TRBV6-5 to TRBJ2-1; 9 nucleotides agree with TRBD1. The CDR3 is 15 residues long. CDR1 MNHEY and CDR2 SVGAGI come from the germline V gene. J was trimmed by 2 bases and V by 5 bases; bases with no gene match: 4. CDR3 region: CASSRDRVTYNEQFF. The CDR3 DNA reads as TGTGCCAGCAGTCGGGACAGGGTAACCTACAATGAGCAGTTCTTC.

The J gene is TRBJ1-2, the V gene TRBV11-3, with D tentatively TRBD1 (5 bases). V lost 5 bases, J lost 3 bases, and 10 bases lay in between. In germline, CDR1 is SGHNT, CDR2 YENEEA. The CDR3 runs 13 residues. CDR3 coding DNA: TGTGCCAGCAGCCCCCGGGGGGACTATGGCTACACCTTC. Translating it yields CASSPRGDYGYTF.

The chain links TRBV9 to TRBJ2-1; 7 nucleotides agree with TRBD1. V lost 2 bases and J lost 6; bases outside the gene matches: 11. The CDR3 has 16 amino acids. The germline V gene encodes CDR1 SGDLS and CDR2 YYNGEE. DNA of the CDR3: TGTGCCAGCAGCGTTACCCCTGACAGGGTGATCAATGAGCAGTTCTTC. As protein: CASSVTPDRVINEQFF.

This clone has a single count. The chain links TRBV12-5 to TRBJ2-2; tentatively, D is TRBD2 (6 bases). This CDR3 has 16 amino acids. Germline assignment: CDR1 LGHNT and CDR2 FRNRAP. V lost 3 bases and J 3 bases, leaving 14 bases between the germline ends. The CDR3 sequence: CASGLDRDLYTGELFF. The CDR3 bases are TGTGCTAGTGGTTTAGATAGGGACTTGTACACCGGGGAGCTGTTTTTT. Using reference TRBV12-5 and TRBJ2-2 for the parts outside the CDR3, the full variable domain is DARVTQTPRHKVTEMGQEVTMRCQPILGHNTVFWYRQTMMQGLELLAYFRNRAPLDDSGMPKDRFSAEMPDATLATLKIQPSEPRDSAVYFCASGLDRDLYTGELFFGEGSRLTVL.

The rearrangement joins TRBV4-3 to TRBJ1-5, with 7 bases lining up with TRBD1. Germline CDR1 and CDR2: LGHNA and YSLEER. This CDR3 is built from 18 residues. Unmatched junction bases numbered 10, after V lost 1 base and J lost 1 base. For the CDR3, the DNA is TGCGCCAGCAGCCAAGTTTTTAAGGGGGCGCCGAGCAATCAGCCCCAGCATTTT. It codes for CASSQVFKGAPSNQPQHF.

The chain couples TRBV7-3 to TRBJ2-1; TRBD2 agrees at 10 bases. Germline lookup yields CDR1 SGHTA and CDR2 FQGTGA. The CDR3 spans 14 residues. V lost 3 bases and J lost 8; bases outside the gene matches: 4. CDR3 nucleotides: TGTGCCAGCAGCTTGAGCGGGGGGGCAGATGAGCAGTTCTTC. Protein product: CASSLSGGADEQFF.

This clone appeared a single time. V gene TRBV19 combines with J gene TRBJ2-1, with 8 nucleotides matching TRBD2. The CDR3 loop spans 17 amino acids. V shed 6 bases and J 0 bases; nucleotides not matched to a gene: 10. Germline values: CDR1 LNHDA, CDR2 SQIVND (reference sequence). The CDR3 protein is CASRGGGPQSSYNEQFF. As DNA, the CDR3 is TGTGCCAGTAGGGGCGGGGGGCCCCAAAGCTCCTACAATGAGCAGTTCTTC. Drawing the rest from reference TRBV19 and TRBJ2-1, the complete variable domain is DGGITQSPKYLFRKEGQNVTLSCEQNLNHDAMYWYRQDPGQGLRLIYYSQIVNDFQKGDIAEGYSVSREKKESFPLTVTSAQKNPTAFYLCASRGGGPQSSYNEQFFGPGTRLTVL.

The count of this clone is one. This chain uses TRBV13 with TRBJ1-2; 8 nucleotides match TRBD1. The V gene's germline CDR1 is PRHDT and CDR2 FYEKMQ (reference sequence). The CDR3 extends over 14 amino acids. After removal of 0 bases from V and 3 bases from J, the junction contained 0 bases not matched to a gene. The CDR3 DNA follows: TGTGCCAGCAGCTTAGGGACAGGGGACTATGGCTACACCTTC. Amino acid sequence: CASSLGTGDYGYTF.

Remarks on this clone: The junction departs from the called germline gene at one end, perhaps through a read error. This chain uses TRBV6-6 with TRBJ2-7, with 8 nucleotides matching TRBD2. This CDR3 is 15 amino acids long. In germline, CDR1 is MNHNY, CDR2 SVGAGI (reference sequence). The CDR3 DNA sequence: TGTGCCAGCACTTACGCCGGGACTAGATACTACGAGCAGTACTTC. Its protein product is CASTYAGTRYYEQYF.

The rearrangement uses TRBV7-8 and TRBJ1-6, with 7 bases that match TRBD1. This CDR3 is built from 15 residues. Germline V gene data show CDR1 as SGHVS and CDR2 as FQNEAQ. With 4 bases clipped from V and 7 bases from J, the junction kept 7 bases outside the gene matches. CDR3 region: CASSSGQRTNSPLHF. CDR3 nucleotides: TGTGCCAGCAGCTCGGGACAGAGAACCAATTCACCCCTCCACTTT.

Only a few counts were recorded for this clone. J is TRBJ1-2 and V is TRBV5-6; D is unclear. The germline V gene has CDR1 SGHDT and CDR2 YYEEEE. The CDR3 length is 14 residues. Trimming took 2 bases from V and 7 from J, leaving 15 bases between them. The CDR3 region is CASSFSSTDFGYTF. The CDR3 DNA sequence: TGTGCCAGCAGCTTTAGCTCTACGGACTTTGGCTACACCTTC.

CDR3 region: CATSRQDSGIAQFF. The CDR3 region has the DNA TGTGCCACCAGCAGACAGGATAGCGGGATTGCTCAGTTCTTC. The V and J genes are TRBV15 and TRBJ2-1; 8 bases agree with TRBD2. The germline gives CDR1 LNHNV, CDR2 YYDKDF (reference sequence). The CDR3 consists of 14 residues. V lost 2 bases and J lost 13; bases outside the gene matches: 10.

V usage is TRBV5-5 and J usage is TRBJ1-2; D call uncertain. Between the trimmed V and J ends, which lost 4 bases and 4 bases, there was a span of 20 bases. Germline lookup yields CDR1 SGHKS and CDR2 YYEKEE (reference sequence). The CDR3 is 16 residues long. The CDR3 sequence: CASSPGHADRGYGYTF. The CDR3 DNA sequence: TGTGCCAGCAGCCCCGGGCACGCGGATCGGGGCTATGGCTACACCTTC. The entire variable domain, with the rest obtained from reference TRBV5-5 and TRBJ1-2, is as follows: DAGVTQSPTHLIKTRGQQVTLRCSPISGHKSVSWYQQVLGQGPQFIFQYYEKEERGRGNFPDRFSARQFPNYSSELNVNALLLGDSALYLCASSPGHADRGYGYTFGSGTRLTVV.

This rearrangement joins TRBV18 to TRBJ2-1, with 11 nucleotides matching TRBD2. After removal of 2 bases from V and 7 bases from J, the junction contained 7 bases not matched to a gene. The germline CDR1 and CDR2 sequences are KGHSH and LQKENI. CDR3 length: 16 residues. DNA for the CDR3: TGTGCCAGCTCACCATTCACTAGCGGGAGTGGAAATGAGCAGTTCTTC. This encodes CASSPFTSGSGNEQFF.